This T cell receptor beta chain was sequenced during a study of early T cells in non-severe SARS-CoV-2 infection. Study as a whole: Sequencing of unsorted whole blood was done on bulk RNA, leaving chains unpaired.

The germline V gene has CDR1 SNHLY and CDR2 FYNNEI. This CDR3 has 13 amino acids. Trimming left V 4 bases short and J 13 bases short, with 17 bases between. In TCRdb, the 5' RACE reads were re-called with MiXCR into one record per CDR3 protein. The sample yields tens of thousands of distinct CDR3 sequences, about 10% seen once. This receptor was taken from an adult who was a healthcare worker with PCR-confirmed SARS-CoV-2 infection or an uninfected control (not recorded which). V is TRBV2 and J is TRBJ1-5; tentative D call: TRBD1 (5 bases). The sequenced material came from whole blood. CDR3 loop: CASSATLTELQHF. CDR3 DNA: TGTGCCAGCAGTGCAACGCTGACAGAACTTCAGCATTTT.